This T cell receptor beta chain was recovered during a study of T cell responses to AZD1222 COVID-19 vaccine (dated by TCRdb to the early 2020s). Turning to the overall study: A total of 233 trial participants underwent TCR sequencing, of whom nearly 210 received two doses of AZD1222 and about 26 received two doses of the MenACWY control vaccine. Trial participants were enrolled by age into 18-55, 56-69 and 70-plus year subgroups, with roughly 160, 29 and 62 TCR-sequenced participants respectively. Beyond this particular receptor, the publication reports: No day 14 peak-response samples were available, so repertoires were characterized only after the peak T cell response. Conclusions about previously exposed vaccinees are limited, since just a handful of AZD1222 recipients were seropositive for SARS-CoV-2 at baseline. Reportedly, close to half of the unique spike-specific TCRs recognized epitopes lying outside the regions that are mutated in the B.1.351 and B.1.1.7 variants. Most participants were white British and females outnumbered males, and the authors suggested that clonal diversity may have been underestimated. Vaccine-associated CD4 TCRs spanned the whole spike protein, with dominant responses in regions 160-218 and 743-854. The 56-69-year group was small, and its depth increase did not reach significance, likely because of low power. After two AZD1222 doses, both the breadth and the depth of spike-specific TCRs were significantly higher than at day 0 and than in MenACWY recipients.

The CDR3 regions of human TCRbeta chains were subjected to immunosequencing. The authors' analysis ran thus. TCRs in the repertoires were compared against a reference library of SARS-CoV-2-specific TCRs that had been generated with the MIRA antigen-specificity platform. Breadth meant the fraction of unique TCRs that were SARS-CoV-2-associated, whereas depth meant the fraction of total T cells that were SARS-CoV-2-associated. Using the MIRA data, each spike-specific TCR was assigned both to the spike region to which the TCR was reactive and to a CD4 or CD8 class. Log10-transformed breadth and depth values were compared by one-way ANOVA with Sidak's multiple comparisons tests. Entries here come from immuneACCESS through TCRdb and include only in-frame sequences with V and J called. Some clones fail to appear in such tables; in the studies checked, an unresolved V gene covers under half of the shortfall, and the cause of the remainder is unknown. D and trimming were read from the DNA, whereas the V and J calls and clone size are those reported in that table. Recorded for this sample are roughly 150,000 clones; less than 95% of them occurred a single time. The ten biggest clones cover around 6.3% of the sample.

Based on the germline V gene, the CDR1 and CDR2 sequences are ENHRY and SYGVKD. The CDR3, cysteine through phenylalanine, is 14 amino acids long. Here the CDR3 DNA is all that survives: 42 bases in frame from base 1. Trimming leaves V shorter by 7 bases and J shorter by 4 bases, with the junction holding 7 bases beyond the gene matches. A note on this clone: What this receptor recognizes is not known. The record has no base qualities; no much larger clone is one base away.

The time point label here, explained by the study, means: about 28 days (+/-7) after the second vaccine dose. AZD1222 recipients given second doses at about 4 weeks or at about 12 weeks were pooled, since spike-specific TCR depth and breadth were not found to differ between the two schedules. Vaccinee samples came from UK trials COV001 and COV002, including a single-blind randomized controlled phase 2/3 trial of AZD1222 (ChAdOx1 nCoV-19) in healthy adults. For TCRbeta chain sequencing, PBMC samples were collected from trial participants at day 0 and at day 28 after the second dose. This TCR derives from an adult who received the AZD1222 COVID-19 vaccine. The sample was peripheral blood, taken 28 days after the second AZD1222 dose. The sequence links TRBV10-3 to TRBJ1-1, with 9 bases in between that match TRBD1. The DNA sequence is TGTGCCATCATACAGGGGGCAGGTGGCACTGAAGCTTTCTTT. The encoded protein is CAIIQGAGGTEAFF.